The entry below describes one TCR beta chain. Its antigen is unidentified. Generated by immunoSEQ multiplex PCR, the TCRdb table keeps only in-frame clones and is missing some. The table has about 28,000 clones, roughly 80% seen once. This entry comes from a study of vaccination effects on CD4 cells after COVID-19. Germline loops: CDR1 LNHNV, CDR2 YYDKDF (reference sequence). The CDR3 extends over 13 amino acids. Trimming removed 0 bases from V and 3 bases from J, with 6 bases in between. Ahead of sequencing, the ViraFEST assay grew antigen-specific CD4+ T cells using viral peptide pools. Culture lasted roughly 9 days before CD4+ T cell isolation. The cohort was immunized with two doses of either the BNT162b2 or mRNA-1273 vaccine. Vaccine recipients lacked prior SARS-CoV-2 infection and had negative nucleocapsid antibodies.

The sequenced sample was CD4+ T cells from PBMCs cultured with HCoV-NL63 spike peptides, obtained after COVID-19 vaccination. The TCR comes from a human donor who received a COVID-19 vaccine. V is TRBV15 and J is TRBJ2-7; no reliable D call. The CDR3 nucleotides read TGTGCCACCAGCAGAGACTCGGACTACGAGCAGTACTTC. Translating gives CATSRDSDYEQYF.